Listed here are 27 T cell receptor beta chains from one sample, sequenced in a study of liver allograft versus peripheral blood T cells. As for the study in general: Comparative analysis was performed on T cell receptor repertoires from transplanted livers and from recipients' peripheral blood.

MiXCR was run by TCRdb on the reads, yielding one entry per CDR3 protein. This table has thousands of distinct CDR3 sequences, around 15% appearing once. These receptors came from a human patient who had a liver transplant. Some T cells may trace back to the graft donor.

This CDR3 reads CASSDGPNYGYTF. Written as DNA, the CDR3 is TGTGCCAGCAGTGATGGACCTAACTATGGCTACACCTTC. V and J are TRBV2 and TRBJ1-2; D call uncertain. V lost 3 bases, J lost 0 bases, and 5 bases lay in between. The CDR3 is 13 residues long. The germline gives CDR1 SNHLY, CDR2 FYNNEI.

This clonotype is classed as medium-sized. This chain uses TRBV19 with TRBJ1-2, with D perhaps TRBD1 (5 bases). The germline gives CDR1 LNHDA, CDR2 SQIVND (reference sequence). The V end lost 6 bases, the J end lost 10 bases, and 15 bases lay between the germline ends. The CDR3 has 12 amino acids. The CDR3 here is CASSQEGGTYTF. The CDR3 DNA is TGTGCCAGTAGCCAAGAGGGAGGGACCTACACCTTC.

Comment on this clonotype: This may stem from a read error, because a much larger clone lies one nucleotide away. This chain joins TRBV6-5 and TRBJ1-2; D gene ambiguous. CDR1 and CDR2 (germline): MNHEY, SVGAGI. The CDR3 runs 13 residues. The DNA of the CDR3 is TGTGCCTGCAGTGAAAGAGCTAACTATGGCTACACCTTC. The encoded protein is CACSERANYGYTF.

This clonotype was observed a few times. The CDR3 DNA is TGCAGTGCGCCGAGCGGGGGGGCGGCCAATGAGCAGTTCTTC. Translated, it gives CSAPSGGAANEQFF. The rearrangement links TRBV20-1 to TRBJ2-1, with 10 bases matching TRBD2. Germline CDR1 DFQATT, CDR2 SNEGSKA (reference sequence). The CDR3 length is 14 residues. Germline trimming cut 6 bases from V and 6 bases from J; bases unmatched to any gene: 8.

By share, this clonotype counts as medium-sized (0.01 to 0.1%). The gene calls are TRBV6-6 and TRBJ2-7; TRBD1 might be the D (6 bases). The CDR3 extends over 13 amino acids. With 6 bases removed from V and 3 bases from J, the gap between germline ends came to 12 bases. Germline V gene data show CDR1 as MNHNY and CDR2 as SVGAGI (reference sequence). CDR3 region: CASSRTVYYEQYF. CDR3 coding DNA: TGTGCCAGCAGCAGGACAGTATACTACGAGCAGTACTTC.

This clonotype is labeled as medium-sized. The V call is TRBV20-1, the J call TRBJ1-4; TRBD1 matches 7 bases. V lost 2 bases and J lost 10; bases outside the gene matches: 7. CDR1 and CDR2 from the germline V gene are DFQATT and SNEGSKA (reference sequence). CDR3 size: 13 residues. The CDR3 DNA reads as TGCAGTGCTAGACAGGGGCAGGGGGGAAAACTGTTTTTT. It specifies CSARQGQGGKLFF.

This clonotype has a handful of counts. CDR3 bases: TGTGCCAGCAGTGTAGACAGGTCTGGAAACACCATATATTTT. Amino acid sequence: CASSVDRSGNTIYF. This rearrangement joins TRBV2 to TRBJ1-3, with D perhaps matching TRBD1 (6 bases). CDR1 and CDR2 from the germline V gene are SNHLY and FYNNEI. The CDR3 has 14 amino acids. V dropped 4 bases and J dropped 1 base, with 8 bases sitting between them.

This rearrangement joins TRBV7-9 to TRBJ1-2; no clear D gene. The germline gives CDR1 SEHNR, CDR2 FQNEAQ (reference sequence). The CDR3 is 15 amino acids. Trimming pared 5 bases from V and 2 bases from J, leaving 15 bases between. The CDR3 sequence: CASSLGYVANYGYTF. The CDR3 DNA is TGTGCCAGCAGCCTAGGGTATGTGGCAAACTATGGCTACACCTTC.

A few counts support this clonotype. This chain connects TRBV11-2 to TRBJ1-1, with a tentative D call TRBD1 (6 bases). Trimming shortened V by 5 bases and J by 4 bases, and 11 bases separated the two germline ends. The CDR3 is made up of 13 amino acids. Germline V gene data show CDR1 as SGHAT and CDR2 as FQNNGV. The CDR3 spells CASSTTGSTEAFF. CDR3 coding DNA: TGTGCCAGCAGCACAACAGGGAGCACTGAAGCTTTCTTT.

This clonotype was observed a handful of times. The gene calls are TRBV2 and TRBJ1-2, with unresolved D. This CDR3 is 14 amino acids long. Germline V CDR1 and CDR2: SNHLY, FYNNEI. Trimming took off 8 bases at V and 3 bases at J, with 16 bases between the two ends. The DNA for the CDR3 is TGTGCCAGCGCCGTGGAAGCAAGGGACTATGGCTACACCTTC. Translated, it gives CASAVEARDYGYTF.

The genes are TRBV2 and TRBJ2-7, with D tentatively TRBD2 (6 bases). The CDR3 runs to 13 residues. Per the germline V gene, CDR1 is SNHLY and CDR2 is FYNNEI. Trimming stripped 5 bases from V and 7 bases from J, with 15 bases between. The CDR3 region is CASSSSGLGEQYF. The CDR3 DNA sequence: TGTGCCAGCAGTTCCTCGGGACTTGGAGAGCAGTACTTC.

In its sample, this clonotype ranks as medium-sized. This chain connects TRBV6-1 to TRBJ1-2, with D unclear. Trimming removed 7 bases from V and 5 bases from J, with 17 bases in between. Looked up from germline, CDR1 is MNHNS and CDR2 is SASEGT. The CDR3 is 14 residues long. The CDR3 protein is CASTRIGNPYGYTF. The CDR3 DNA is TGTGCCAGCACCAGAATAGGGAACCCATATGGCTACACCTTC.

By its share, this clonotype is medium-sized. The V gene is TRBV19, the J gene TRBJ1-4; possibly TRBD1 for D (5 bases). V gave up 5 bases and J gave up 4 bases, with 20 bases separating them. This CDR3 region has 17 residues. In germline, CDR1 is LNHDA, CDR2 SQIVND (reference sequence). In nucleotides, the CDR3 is TGTGCCAGTAGTGAAGGGAACCCTGGGGCCTATAATGAAAAACTGTTTTTT. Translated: CASSEGNPGAYNEKLFF.

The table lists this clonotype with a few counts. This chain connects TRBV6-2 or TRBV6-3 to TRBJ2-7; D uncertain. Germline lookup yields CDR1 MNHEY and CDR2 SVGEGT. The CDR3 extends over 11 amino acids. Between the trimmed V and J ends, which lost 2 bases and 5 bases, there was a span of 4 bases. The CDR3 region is CASSYPDEQYF. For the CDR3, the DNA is TGTGCCAGCAGTTACCCCGACGAGCAGTACTTC.

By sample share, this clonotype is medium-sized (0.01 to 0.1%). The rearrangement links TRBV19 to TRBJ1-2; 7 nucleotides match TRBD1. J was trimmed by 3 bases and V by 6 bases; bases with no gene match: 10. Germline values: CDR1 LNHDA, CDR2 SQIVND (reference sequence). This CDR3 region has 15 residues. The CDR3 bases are TGTGCCAGTAGAAGGGGGACAGTCCAGGACTATGGCTACACCTTC. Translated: CASRRGTVQDYGYTF.

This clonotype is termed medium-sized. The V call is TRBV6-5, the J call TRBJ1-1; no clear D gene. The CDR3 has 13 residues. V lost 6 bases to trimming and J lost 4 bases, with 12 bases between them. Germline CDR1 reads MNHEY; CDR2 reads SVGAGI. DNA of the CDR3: TGTGCCAGCAGCCCCACAAAGGCCACTGAAGCTTTCTTT. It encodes CASSPTKATEAFF.

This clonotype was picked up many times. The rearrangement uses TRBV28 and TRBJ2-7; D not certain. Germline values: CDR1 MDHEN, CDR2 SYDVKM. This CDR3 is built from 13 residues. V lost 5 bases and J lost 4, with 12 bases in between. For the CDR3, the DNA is TGTGCCAGCAGTGAGCCTCTCCCTTACGAGCAGTACTTC. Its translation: CASSEPLPYEQYF.

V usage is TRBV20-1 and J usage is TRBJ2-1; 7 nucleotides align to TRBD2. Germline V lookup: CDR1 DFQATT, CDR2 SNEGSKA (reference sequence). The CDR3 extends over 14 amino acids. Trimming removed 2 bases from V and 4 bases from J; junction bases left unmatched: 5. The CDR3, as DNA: TGCAGTGCTAGACGCCCTAGCGGTTACAATGAGCAGTTCTTC. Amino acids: CSARRPSGYNEQFF.

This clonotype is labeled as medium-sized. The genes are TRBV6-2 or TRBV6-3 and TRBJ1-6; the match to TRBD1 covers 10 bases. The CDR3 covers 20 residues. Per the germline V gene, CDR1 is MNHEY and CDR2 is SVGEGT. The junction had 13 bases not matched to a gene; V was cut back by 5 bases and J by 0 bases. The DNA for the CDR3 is TGTGCCAGCAGTCGCCCCAGGACAGGGGGACAAAGCTCCTATAATTCACCCCTCCACTTT. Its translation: CASSRPRTGGQSSYNSPLHF.

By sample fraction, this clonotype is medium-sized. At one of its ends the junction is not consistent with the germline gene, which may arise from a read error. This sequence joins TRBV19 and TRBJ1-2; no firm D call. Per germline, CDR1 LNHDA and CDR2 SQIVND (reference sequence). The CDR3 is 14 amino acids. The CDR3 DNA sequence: TGTGCCAGTGGCCGGGTGGCACCTAAATATGGCTACACCTTC. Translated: CASGRVAPKYGYTF.

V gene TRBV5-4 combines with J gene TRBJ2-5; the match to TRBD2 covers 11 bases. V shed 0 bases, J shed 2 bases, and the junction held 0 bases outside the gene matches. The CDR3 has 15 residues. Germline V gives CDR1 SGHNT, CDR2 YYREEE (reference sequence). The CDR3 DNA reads TGTGCCAGCAGCTTGGGACTAGCGGGGCAAGAGACCCAGTACTTC. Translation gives CASSLGLAGQETQYF.

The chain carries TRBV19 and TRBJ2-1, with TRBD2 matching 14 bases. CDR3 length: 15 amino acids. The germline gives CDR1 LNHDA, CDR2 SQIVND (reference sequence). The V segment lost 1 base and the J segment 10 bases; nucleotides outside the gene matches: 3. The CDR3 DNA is TGTGCCAGTAGTATAGGACTAGCGGGGGGGGGAGAGCAGTTCTTC. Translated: CASSIGLAGGGEQFF.

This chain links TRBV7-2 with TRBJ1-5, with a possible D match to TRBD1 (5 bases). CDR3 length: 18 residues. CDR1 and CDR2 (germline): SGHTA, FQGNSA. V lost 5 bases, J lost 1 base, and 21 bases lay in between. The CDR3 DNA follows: TGTGCCAGCAGCCCCGGTGGGACCCTTACGGGGAGCAATCAGCCCCAGCATTTT. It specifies CASSPGGTLTGSNQPQHF.

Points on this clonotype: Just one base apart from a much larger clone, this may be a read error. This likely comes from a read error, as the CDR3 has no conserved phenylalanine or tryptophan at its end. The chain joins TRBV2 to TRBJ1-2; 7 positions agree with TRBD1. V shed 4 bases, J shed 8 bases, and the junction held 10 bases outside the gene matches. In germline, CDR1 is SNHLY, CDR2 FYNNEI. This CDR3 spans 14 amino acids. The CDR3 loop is CASSGGGQRRGYTY. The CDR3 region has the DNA TGTGCCAGCAGTGGCGGGGGACAGCGACGGGGCTACACCTAC.

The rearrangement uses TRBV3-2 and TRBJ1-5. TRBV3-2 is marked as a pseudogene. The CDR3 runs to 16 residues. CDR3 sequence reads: CASSQDRRVRDQPQHF. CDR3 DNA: TGTGCCAGCAGCCAAGATCGGAGGGTAAGAGATCAGCCCCAGCATTTT.

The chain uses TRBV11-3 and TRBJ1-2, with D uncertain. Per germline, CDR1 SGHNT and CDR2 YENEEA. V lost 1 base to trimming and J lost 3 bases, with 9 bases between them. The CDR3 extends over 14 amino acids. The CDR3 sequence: CASSLVGRDYGYTF. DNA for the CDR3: TGTGCCAGCAGCTTAGTCGGACGGGACTATGGCTACACCTTC.

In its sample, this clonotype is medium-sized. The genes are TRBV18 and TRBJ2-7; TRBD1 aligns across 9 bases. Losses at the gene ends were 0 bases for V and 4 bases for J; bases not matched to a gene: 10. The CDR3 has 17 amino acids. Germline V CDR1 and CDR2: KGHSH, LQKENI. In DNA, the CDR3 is TGTGCCAGCTCACCACCCGGACAGGGGAAGTCCCTTTACGAGCAGTACTTC. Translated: CASSPPGQGKSLYEQYF.